This TCR beta chain was identified in a study of beta chain features in type 1 diabetes. Findings of the study overall: PCR might favor shorter templates, equally in patients and controls. Type 1 diabetes patients had fewer VDJ junction insertions and more deletions.

As regards this clone: What it recognizes is unknown.

Post-sort purity exceeded 95% for all sorted populations. Expressed TCRB transcripts were sequenced because the isolated RNA had all been reverse transcribed beforehand. This table comes from immunoSEQ multiplex PCR, and its TCRdb copy is limited to in-frame clones, with some not included. The sample holds more than 130,000 clones, 6.9% seen once. V lost 6 bases and J lost 8, with 8 bases in between. Germline-derived CDR1 and CDR2 are SGHTA and FQGTGA. This CDR3 is built from 11 residues. V usage is TRBV7-3 and J usage is TRBJ2-1; D uncertain. The sample comprised central memory CD4+ T cells from blood. The TCR originated in a woman aged 25-40 years in good health. CDR3 amino acids: CASRKEDEQFF. CDR3 in DNA: TGTGCCAGCAGAAAAGAGGATGAGCAGTTCTTC.